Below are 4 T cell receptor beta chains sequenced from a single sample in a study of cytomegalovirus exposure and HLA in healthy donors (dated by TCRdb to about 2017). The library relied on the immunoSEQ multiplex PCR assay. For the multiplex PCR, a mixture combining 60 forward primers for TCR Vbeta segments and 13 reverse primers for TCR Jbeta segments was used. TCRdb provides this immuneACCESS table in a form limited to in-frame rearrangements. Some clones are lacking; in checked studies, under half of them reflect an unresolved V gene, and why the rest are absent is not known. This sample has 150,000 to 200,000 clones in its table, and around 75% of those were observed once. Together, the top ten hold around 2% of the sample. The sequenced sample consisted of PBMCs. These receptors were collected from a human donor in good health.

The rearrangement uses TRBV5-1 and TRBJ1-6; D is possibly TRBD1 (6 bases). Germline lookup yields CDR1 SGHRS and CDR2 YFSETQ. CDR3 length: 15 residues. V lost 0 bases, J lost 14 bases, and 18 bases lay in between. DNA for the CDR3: TGCGCCAGCAGCTTGGGCAGGGGACCGGGGGGGGCCCTCCACTTT. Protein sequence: CASSLGRGPGGALHF.

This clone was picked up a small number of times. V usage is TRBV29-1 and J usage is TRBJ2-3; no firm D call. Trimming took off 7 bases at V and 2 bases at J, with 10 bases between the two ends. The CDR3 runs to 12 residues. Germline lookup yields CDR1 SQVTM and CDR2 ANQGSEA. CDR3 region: CSAELPTDTQYF. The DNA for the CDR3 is TGCAGCGCCGAACTACCCACAGATACGCAGTATTTT.

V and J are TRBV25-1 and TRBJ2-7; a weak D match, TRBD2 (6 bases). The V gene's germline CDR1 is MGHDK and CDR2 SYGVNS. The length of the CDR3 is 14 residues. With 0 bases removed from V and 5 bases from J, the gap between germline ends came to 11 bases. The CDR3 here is CASSEYSGGNEQYF. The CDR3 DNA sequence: TGTGCCAGCAGTGAATATAGTGGGGGGAACGAGCAGTACTTC.

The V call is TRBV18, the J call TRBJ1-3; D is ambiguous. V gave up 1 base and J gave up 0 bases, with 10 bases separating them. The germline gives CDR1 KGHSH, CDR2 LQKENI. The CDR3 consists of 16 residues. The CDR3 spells CASSPQISGSGNTIYF. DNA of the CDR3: TGTGCCAGCTCACCACAAATTTCAGGCTCTGGAAACACCATATATTTT. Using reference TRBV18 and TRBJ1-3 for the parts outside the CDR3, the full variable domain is NAGVMQNPRHLVRRRGQEARLRCSPMKGHSHVYWYRQLPEEGLKFMVYLQKENIIDESGMPKERFSAEFPKEGPSILRIQQVVRGDSAAYFCASSPQISGSGNTIYFGEGSWLTVV.